The clone carrying this TCR beta chain was detected ten times or more. TCRdb analysed the 5' RACE reads with MiXCR anew, one entry per CDR3 protein. In the table there are tens of thousands of distinct CDR3 sequences, 7.9% of which are singletons. The sample comes from a study of early T cells in non-severe SARS-CoV-2 infection. Looking at the study overall: Whole-blood bulk RNA, unsorted, was sequenced, and chains were unpaired.

Trimming took 3 bases from V and 5 from J, leaving 8 bases between them. The germline gives CDR1 KGHSH, CDR2 LQKENI. This CDR3 contains 13 residues. This receptor was taken from an adult who was a healthcare worker with PCR-confirmed SARS-CoV-2 infection or an uninfected control (not recorded which). The chain uses TRBV18 and TRBJ2-1; D gene uncertain. The sample was whole blood, taken at baseline. CDR3 sequence: CASSPVIDNEQFF. The CDR3 DNA reads as TGTGCCAGCTCACCGGTCATTGACAATGAGCAGTTCTTC.